Listed below are T cell receptor beta chains from one sample, sequenced in a study of T-cell memory formation after mild COVID-19. TCRdb re-called the 5' RACE reads through MiXCR, storing one row per CDR3 protein. The sample records 470,000 or so distinct CDR3 sequences, 15% to 20% being singletons. Sequencing was carried out using PBMCs or a T cell subset sorted from them (not recorded which). These receptors came from an adult woman who had mild COVID-19 (a few samples of this study predate the infection). Cell type and time point are not known. Each CDR3 is given with its conserved first and last residue. A D gene is named only where the DNA matches it firmly. The size of a clone is reported for some rows only, either as once, few or many, or as a class for expanded clones.

v_gene	abundance	j_gene	d_gene	CDR3nt	CDR3aa
TRBV20-1	.	TRBJ1-5	TRBD1	TGCAGTGCTAACTCCGGGACAGGGCCCTTACCCCAGCATTTT	CSANSGTGPLPQHF
TRBV5-1	few	TRBJ2-3	.	TGCGCCAGCAGCTTGGGACAAGACACAGATACGCAGTATTTT	CASSLGQDTDTQYF
TRBV6-5	.	TRBJ1-2	.	TGTGCCAGCAGTTACGAGGGGGGCTACACCTTC	CASSYEGGYTF
TRBV6-1	few	TRBJ1-1	.	TGTGCCAGCAGTGACCCCTCACCTTTGAGGGAAGCTTTCTTT	CASSDPSPLREAFF
TRBV27	few	TRBJ2-7	.	TGTGCCAGCAGTCCTGCAGTGACCTCAGCCCAGTACTTC	CASSPAVTSAQYF
TRBV25-1	.	TRBJ2-5	.	TGTGCCAGCAGTGAAAGGCAGGGCGGGGCGGAGACCCAGTACTTC	CASSERQGGAETQYF
TRBV5-6	.	TRBJ1-1	.	TGTGCCAGCAGCTACCTTACAGGGATCCCGATGAACACTGAAGCTTTCTTT	CASSYLTGIPMNTEAFF
TRBV7-2	.	TRBJ2-1	.	TGTGCCAGCAGCTCGTATACGAACAATGAGCAGTTCTTC	CASSSYTNNEQFF
TRBV7-8	.	TRBJ2-2	.	TGTGCCAGCAGCTACCAGGGGGAGGACACCGGGGAGCTGTTTTTT	CASSYQGEDTGELFF
TRBV7-9	.	TRBJ2-1	TRBD2	TGTGCCAGCAGCTTCCTAGCGGGGGGTTATGAGCAGTTCTTC	CASSFLAGGYEQFF
TRBV3-1	few	TRBJ2-3	.	TGTGCCAGCAGCCAAGTAAGGGGGTACTCGGATACGCAGTATTTT	CASSQVRGYSDTQYF